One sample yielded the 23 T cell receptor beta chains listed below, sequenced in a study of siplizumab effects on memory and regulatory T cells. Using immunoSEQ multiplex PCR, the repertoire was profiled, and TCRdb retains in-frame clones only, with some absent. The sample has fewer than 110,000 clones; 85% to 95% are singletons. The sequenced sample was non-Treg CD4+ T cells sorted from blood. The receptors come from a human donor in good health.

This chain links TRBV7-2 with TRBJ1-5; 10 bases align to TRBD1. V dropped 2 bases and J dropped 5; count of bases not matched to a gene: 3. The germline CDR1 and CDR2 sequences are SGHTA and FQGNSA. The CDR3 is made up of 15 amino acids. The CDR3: CASSLIGTGDQPQHF. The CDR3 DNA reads TGTGCCAGCAGCTTAATAGGGACAGGGGATCAGCCCCAGCATTTT.

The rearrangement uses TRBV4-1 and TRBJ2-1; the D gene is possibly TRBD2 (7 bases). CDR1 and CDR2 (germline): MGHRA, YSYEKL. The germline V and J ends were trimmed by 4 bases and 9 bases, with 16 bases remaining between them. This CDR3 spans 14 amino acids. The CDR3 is CASSLPLGGGEQFF. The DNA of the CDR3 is TGCGCCAGCAGCCTCCCGCTAGGGGGGGGTGAGCAGTTCTTC.

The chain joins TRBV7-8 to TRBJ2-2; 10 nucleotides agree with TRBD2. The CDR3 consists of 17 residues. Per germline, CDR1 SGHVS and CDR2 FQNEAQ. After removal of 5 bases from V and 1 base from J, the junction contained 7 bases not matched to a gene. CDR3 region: CASSPPLAGGNTGELFF. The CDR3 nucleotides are TGTGCCAGCAGCCCGCCCTTAGCGGGAGGGAACACCGGGGAGCTGTTTTTT.

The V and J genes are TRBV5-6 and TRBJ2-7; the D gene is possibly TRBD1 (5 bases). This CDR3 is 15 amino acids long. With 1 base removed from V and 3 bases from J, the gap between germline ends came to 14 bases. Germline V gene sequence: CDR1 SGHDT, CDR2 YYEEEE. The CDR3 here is CASSLWAGLGYEQYF. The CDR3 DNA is TGTGCCAGCAGCTTGTGGGCAGGGCTCGGCTACGAGCAGTACTTC.

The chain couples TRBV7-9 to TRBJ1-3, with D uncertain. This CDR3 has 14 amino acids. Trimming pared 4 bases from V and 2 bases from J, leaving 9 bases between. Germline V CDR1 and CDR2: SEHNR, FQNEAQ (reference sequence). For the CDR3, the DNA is TGTGCCAGCAGCTCGAGGGTGCCTGGAAACACCATATATTTT. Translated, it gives CASSSRVPGNTIYF.

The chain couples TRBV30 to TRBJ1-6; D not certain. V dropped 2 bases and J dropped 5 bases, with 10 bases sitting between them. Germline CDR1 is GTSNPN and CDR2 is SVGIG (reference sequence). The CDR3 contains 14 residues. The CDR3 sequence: CAWSSGPDNSPLHF. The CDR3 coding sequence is TGTGCCTGGAGTAGCGGCCCCGATAATTCACCCCTCCACTTT. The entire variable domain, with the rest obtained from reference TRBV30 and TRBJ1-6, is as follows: SQTIHQWPATLVQPVGSPLSLECTVEGTSNPNLYWYRQAAGRGLQLLFYSVGIGQISSEVPQNLSASRPQDRQFILSSKKLLLSDSGFYLCAWSSGPDNSPLHFGNGTRLTVT.

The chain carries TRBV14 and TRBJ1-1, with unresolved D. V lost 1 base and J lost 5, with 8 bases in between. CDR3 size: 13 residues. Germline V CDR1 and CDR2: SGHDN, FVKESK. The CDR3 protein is CASSQVRRTEAFF. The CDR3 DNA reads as TGTGCCAGCAGCCAAGTCAGGAGGACTGAAGCTTTCTTT.

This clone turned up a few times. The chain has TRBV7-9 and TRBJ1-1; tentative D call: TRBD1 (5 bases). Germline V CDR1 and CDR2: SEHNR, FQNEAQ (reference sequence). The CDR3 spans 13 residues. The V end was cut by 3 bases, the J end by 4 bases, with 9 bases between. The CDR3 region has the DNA TGTGCCAGCAGCTTCCAGGGTGGCACTGAAGCTTTCTTT. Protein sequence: CASSFQGGTEAFF.

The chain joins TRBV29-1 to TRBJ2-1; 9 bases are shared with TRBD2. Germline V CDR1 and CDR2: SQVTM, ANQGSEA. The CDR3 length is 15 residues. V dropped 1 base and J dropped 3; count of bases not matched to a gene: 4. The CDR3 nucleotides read TGCAGCGTTGAAGCCGGAGCGGGAGGCTACAATGAGCAGTTCTTC. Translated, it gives CSVEAGAGGYNEQFF.

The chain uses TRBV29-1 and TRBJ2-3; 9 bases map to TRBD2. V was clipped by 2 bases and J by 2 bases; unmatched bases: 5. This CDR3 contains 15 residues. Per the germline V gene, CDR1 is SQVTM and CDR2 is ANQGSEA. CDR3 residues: CSVELLAGLTDTQYF. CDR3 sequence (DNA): TGCAGCGTTGAACTCCTAGCGGGGCTCACAGATACGCAGTATTTT.

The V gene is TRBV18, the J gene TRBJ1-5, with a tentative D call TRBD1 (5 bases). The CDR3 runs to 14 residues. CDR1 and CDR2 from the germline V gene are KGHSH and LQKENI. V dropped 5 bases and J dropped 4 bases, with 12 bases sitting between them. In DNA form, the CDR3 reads TGTGCCAGCTCAGGAGGGGTAAGAAATCAGCCCCAGCATTTT. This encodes CASSGGVRNQPQHF.

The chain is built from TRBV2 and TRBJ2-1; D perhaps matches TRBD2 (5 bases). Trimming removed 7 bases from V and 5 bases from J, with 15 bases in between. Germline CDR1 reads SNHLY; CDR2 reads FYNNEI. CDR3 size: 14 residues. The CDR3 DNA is TGTGCCAGCACTTCCACGGCCGGGAACAATGAGCAGTTCTTC. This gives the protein CASTSTAGNNEQFF.

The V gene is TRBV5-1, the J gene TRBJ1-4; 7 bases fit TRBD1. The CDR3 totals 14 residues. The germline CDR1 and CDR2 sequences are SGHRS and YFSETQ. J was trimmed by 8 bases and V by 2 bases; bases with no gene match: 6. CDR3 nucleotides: TGCGCCAGCAGCTTACAGGGGTTCAAGGAAAAACTGTTTTTT. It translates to CASSLQGFKEKLFF.

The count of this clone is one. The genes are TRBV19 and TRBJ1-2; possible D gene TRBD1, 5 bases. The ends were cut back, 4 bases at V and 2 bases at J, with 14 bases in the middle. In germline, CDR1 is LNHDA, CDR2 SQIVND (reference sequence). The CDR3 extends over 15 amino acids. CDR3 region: CASSRGFDSNYGYTF. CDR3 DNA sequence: TGTGCCAGTAGTAGGGGCTTCGACAGCAACTATGGCTACACCTTC.

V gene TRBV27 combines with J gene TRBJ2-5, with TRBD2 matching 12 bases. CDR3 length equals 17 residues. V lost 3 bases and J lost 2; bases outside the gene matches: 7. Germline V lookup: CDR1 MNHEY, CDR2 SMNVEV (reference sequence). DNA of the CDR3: TGTGCCAGCAGTTTCCTTGGACTAGCGGGATTTCAAGAGACCCAGTACTTC. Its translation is CASSFLGLAGFQETQYF.

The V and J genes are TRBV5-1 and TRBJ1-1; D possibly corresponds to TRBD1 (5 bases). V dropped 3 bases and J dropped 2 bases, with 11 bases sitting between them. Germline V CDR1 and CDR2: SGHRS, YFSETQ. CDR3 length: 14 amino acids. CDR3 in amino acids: CASSSQGLNTEAFF. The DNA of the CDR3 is TGCGCCAGCAGCTCTCAGGGCCTCAACACTGAAGCTTTCTTT.

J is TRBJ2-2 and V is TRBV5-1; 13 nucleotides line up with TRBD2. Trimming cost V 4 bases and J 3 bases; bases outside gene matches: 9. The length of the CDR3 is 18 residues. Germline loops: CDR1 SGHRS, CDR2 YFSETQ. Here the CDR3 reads CASSAIGTSGKHTGELFF. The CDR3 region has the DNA TGCGCCAGCAGCGCGATCGGGACTAGCGGGAAACACACCGGGGAGCTGTTTTTT.

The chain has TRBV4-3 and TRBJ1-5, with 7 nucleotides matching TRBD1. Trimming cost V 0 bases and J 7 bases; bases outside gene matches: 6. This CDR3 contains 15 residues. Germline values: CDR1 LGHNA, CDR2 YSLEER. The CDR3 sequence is CASSQDSRGRQPQHF. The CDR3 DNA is TGCGCCAGCAGCCAAGATAGTAGGGGGCGGCAGCCCCAGCATTTT.

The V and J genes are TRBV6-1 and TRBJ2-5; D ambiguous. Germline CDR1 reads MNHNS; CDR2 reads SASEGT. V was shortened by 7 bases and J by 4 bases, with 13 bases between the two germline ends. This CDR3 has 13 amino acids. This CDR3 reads CASTQQAPETQYF. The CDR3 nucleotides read TGTGCCAGCACCCAACAAGCTCCAGAGACCCAGTACTTC.

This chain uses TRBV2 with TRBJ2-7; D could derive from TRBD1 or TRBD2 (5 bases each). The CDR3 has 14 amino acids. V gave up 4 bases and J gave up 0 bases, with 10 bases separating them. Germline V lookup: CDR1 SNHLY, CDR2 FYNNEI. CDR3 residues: CASSGGYNSYEQYF. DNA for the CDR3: TGTGCCAGCAGTGGGGGGTACAACTCCTACGAGCAGTACTTC.

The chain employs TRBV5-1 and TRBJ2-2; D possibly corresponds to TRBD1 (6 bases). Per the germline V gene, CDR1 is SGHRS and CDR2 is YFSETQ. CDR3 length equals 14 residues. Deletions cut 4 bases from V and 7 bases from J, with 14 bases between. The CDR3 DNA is TGCGCCAGCAGCGGAGGACAGCCTAGCGGGGAGCTGTTTTTT. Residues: CASSGGQPSGELFF.

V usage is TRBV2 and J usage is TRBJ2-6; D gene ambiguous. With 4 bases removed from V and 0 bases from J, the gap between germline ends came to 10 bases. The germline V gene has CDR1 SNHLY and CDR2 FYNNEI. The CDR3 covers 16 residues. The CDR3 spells CASSVVRPSGANVLTF. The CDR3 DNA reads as TGTGCCAGCAGTGTAGTCAGGCCCTCTGGGGCCAACGTCCTGACTTTC.

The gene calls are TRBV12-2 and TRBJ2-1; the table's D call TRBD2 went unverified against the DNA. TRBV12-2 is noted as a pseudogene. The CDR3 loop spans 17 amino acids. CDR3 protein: CASRFLGLAPLFNEQFF. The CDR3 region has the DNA TGTGCAAGTCGCTTTTTGGGACTAGCGCCACTTTTCAATGAGCAGTTCTTC.